This T cell receptor (beta chain) was identified during a study of CD8+CD57+ T cells in acquired aplastic anemia. Investigators profiled TCR beta VDJ and CDR3 from genomic DNA template. TCRdb independently ran MiXCR on the reads; one entry per CDR3 protein. Of about 160,000 distinct CDR3 sequences in the sample, 45% to 55% are singletons; the top ten hold approximately 3%. Whoever was chosen for sequencing had shown CD8+CD57+ cell expansion by flow cytometry. From germline, CDR1 is SGHRS and CDR2 YFSETQ. The ends lost 4 bases at V and 7 bases at J; junction bases unmatched: 7. CDR3 length: 16 amino acids.

The chain recombines TRBV5-1 with TRBJ2-2; the match to TRBD2 covers 13 bases. This receptor was taken from a human donor with aplastic anemia. Sequenced input: sorted CD4+, CD8+, or CD8+CD57+ T cells (not recorded which) from PBMCs. CDR3 region: CASSHGLAGVLGELFF. CDR3 nucleotide sequence: TGCGCCAGCAGCCATGGACTAGCGGGAGTACTCGGGGAGCTGTTTTTT.